In its sample, the clone carrying this T cell receptor (beta chain) was seen once. Its antigen remains unidentified. The V end lost 4 bases, the J end lost 7 bases, and 14 bases lay between the germline ends. Germline assignment: CDR1 KGHSH and CDR2 LQKENI. CDR3 length: 13 amino acids. These data come from a study of T cell responses to AZD1222 COVID-19 vaccine. Study findings and constraints: Nearly half of spike-specific TCRs reportedly target variant regions that are unmutated in the B.1.351 and B.1.1.7 variants. White British ancestry dominated among donors, who included more females, and clonal diversity was possibly underestimated. Spike as a whole was targeted by vaccine-associated CD4 TCRs, dominant at 160-218 and 743-854.

Sequencing was performed with immunoSEQ multiplex PCR; in TCRdb, only in-frame clones are kept and a portion is missing. The sample carries 110,000 or so clones, about 91% recorded once. The sequence derives from an adult who received the AZD1222 COVID-19 vaccine. The sequenced sample was peripheral blood, obtained 28 days after the second AZD1222 dose. V is TRBV18 and J is TRBJ2-7; D uncertain. In nucleotides, the CDR3 is TGTGCCAGCTCACTAAATACGGGTGATGAGCAGTACTTC. It is translated as CASSLNTGDEQYF.